The clone carrying this T cell receptor beta chain was detected a few times. These data come from a study of cytomegalovirus exposure and HLA in healthy donors. PCR was performed using 60 Vbeta and 13 Jbeta primers. Measured with immunoSEQ multiplex PCR; TCRdb has only the in-frame clones, and not every one. The data show about 160,000 clones, 82% seen once. Germline V gene data show CDR1 as SGHVS and CDR2 as FNYEAQ. This CDR3 has 17 residues. Germline trimming cut 4 bases from V and 2 bases from J; bases unmatched to any gene: 9. The chain links TRBV7-6 to TRBJ2-7; 12 bases agree with TRBD2. The sequenced material came from PBMCs. This clonotype was obtained from a girl aged 2-9 years in good health and CMV-seropositive. CDR3 region: CASSSGTSGLYTYEQYF. The CDR3 DNA reads as TGTGCCAGCAGCTCCGGGACTAGCGGGCTCTACACCTACGAGCAGTACTTC.